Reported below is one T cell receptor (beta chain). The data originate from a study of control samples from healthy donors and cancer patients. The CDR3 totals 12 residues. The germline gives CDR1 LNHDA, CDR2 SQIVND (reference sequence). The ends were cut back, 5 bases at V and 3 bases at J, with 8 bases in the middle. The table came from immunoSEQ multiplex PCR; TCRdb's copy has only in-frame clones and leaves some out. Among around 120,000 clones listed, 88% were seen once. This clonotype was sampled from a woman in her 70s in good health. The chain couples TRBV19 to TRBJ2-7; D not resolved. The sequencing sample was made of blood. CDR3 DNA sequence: TGTGCCAGTAGTGAGCGTCGCTACGAGCAGTACTTC. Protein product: CASSERRYEQYF.